This is a list of T cell receptor beta chains from one sample in a study of blood T cells in healthy people across ages. MiXCR, applied by TCRdb to the 5' RACE reads, yields one record per CDR3 protein. The table has about 930,000 distinct CDR3 sequences, about 29% seen once. The sample was also linked to a second study, of T cells of mothers and their children.

The sample comprised blood. The receptor source for this set is a woman aged 40-49 years in good health. The conserved cysteine and the conserved F or W are not part of the CDR3 here.

TRBJ1-5,TRBV15,ATSRVRGHNQPQH
TRBJ1-5,TRBV4-3,ASSQDTGRGQPQH
TRBJ2-7,TRBV5-1,ASSLAGGARLGYEQY
TRBJ2-2,TRBV7-3,ASSQDRGWAGELF
TRBJ1-4,TRBV27,ASSSLPYPGQGGEKLF
TRBJ2-5,TRBV7-3,VSSPTGNQETQY
TRBJ2-7,TRBV7-2,ASRLGNEQY
TRBJ2-4,TRBV4-3,ASSQDKGDPGQPLNIQY
TRBJ2-3,TRBV20-1,SAGGTSGVGSTDTQY
TRBJ2-3,TRBV20-1,SARTGATRTDTQY
TRBJ2-1,TRBV5-1,ASSGGGPPRNEQF
TRBJ2-4,TRBV6-5,ASSYFQGGRDEQY
TRBJ2-1,TRBV25-1,ASCEQGDGHEQF
TRBJ2-3,TRBV6-6,ASSDRGRVPDTQY
TRBJ2-7,TRBV2,ASSPDSGEQY
TRBJ2-1,TRBV3-1,ASSQDRSLAGGWYEQF
TRBJ2-1,TRBV12-3/TRBV12-4,ASSLKGLNDQF
TRBJ2-7,TRBV5-1,ASSSIGQGTYEQY
TRBJ2-1,TRBV28,ASSLLVRGRNEQF
TRBJ2-1,TRBV2,ASGRSVVYNEQF
TRBJ1-2,TRBV6-2/TRBV6-3,ASTPITGTTYGYT
TRBJ2-1,TRBV7-3,ASSLTSGGAKINEQF
TRBJ1-5,TRBV5-6,ASSLQPTNNQPQH
TRBJ1-5,TRBV20-1,SAVGSLPGQPQH
TRBJ2-7,TRBV7-8,ASSLARYKPSYEQY
TRBJ2-5,TRBV7-2,ASSPSRGSTETQY
TRBJ1-5,TRBV28,ASRQDRENNQPQH
TRBJ1-2,TRBV6-6,ASSYGVNYSYT
TRBJ1-5,TRBV7-8,ASSPRTGMNNQPQH
TRBJ2-7,TRBV4-3,ASSQDRAGTGVYEQY
TRBJ1-1,TRBV28,ASSFLQGANTEAF
TRBJ2-1,TRBV28,ATTVGGGYNEQF
TRBJ2-5,TRBV3-1,ASSRQGGPQETQY
TRBJ1-2,TRBV4-1,ASSQVQGGYGYT
TRBJ1-4,TRBV5-1,ASSFSGATNEKLF
TRBJ2-1,TRBV15,ASSHRGNNEQF
NA,TRBV20-1,SARDPRQSSYNEQY
TRBJ2-1,TRBV5-6,ASSPRDRNYNEQF
TRBJ2-7,TRBV10-3,AIRDRDPDRQY
TRBJ2-7,TRBV20-1,SASFTSGGAYEQY
TRBJ2-1,TRBV7-2,ASSDQMYNEQF
TRBJ2-7,TRBV9,ASSVEGTGGWEQY
TRBJ2-5,TRBV5-1,ASNTGGTETQY
TRBJ2-5,TRBV12-3/TRBV12-4,ASCGGGGQETQY
TRBJ2-2,TRBV7-2,ASSLGGGAGELF
TRBJ1-1,TRBV20-1,SASGGANTEAF
TRBJ1-2,TRBV6-5,ASRAGDGANYGYT
TRBJ2-7,TRBV7-2,ASSLALRGAGNEQY
TRBJ1-2,TRBV9,ASSGWTEPYGYT
TRBJ2-7,TRBV10-3,AISDPGQGETYEQY